The entry below gives a single TCR beta chain sequence along with its context. Peripheral blood CD8+ and CD4+ T cells were profiled by TCR beta sequencing. Patients with Susac syndrome met diagnostic criteria defined recently for definite or probable disease. The germline CDR1 and CDR2 sequences are SGHDT and YYEEEE. The CDR3 is made up of 14 amino acids. Trimming took off 3 bases at V and 0 bases at J, with 7 bases between the two ends. The sample belongs to a study of CD8 T cells in Susac syndrome. It was with random hexamers that roughly 0.45 to 1 ug RNA was reverse transcribed. A multiplex approach, immunoSEQ multiplex PCR, amplified TCR beta CDR3 across 54 Vbeta and 13 Jbeta. Each CDR3 protein gets one entry after TCRdb re-called the immunoSEQ multiplex PCR reads with MiXCR. The table shows roughly 88,000 distinct CDR3 sequences, with approximately 96% occurring only once.

Specimen: CD8+ T cells from PBMCs. This TCR was recovered from a human donor with Susac syndrome. The chain uses TRBV5-6 and TRBJ2-1, with D uncertain. The CDR3: CASSSVGSYNEQFF. CDR3 nucleotide sequence: TGTGCCAGCAGCTCGGTCGGCTCCTACAATGAGCAGTTCTTC.